A single sample is the source of the 15 T cell receptor beta chains below, sequenced in a study of T cells in Graves' hyperthyroidism and ophthalmopathy. RNA transcripts gave rise to amplified TCR beta CDR3 regions. An initial round of RT-PCR targeting the TCR CDR3 relied on the HTBI primer set. TCRdb ran MiXCR on the multiplex PCR reads and lists one entry per CDR3 protein. The profile covers roughly 570,000 distinct CDR3 sequences, with under 60% appearing a single time and about 8.3% taken by the ten largest. The sample taken for sequencing was peripheral blood or thyroid tissue (not recorded which). The receptors were sampled from a woman under 30 with Graves' hyperthyroidism.

This chain uses TRBV7-6 with TRBJ2-7, with D perhaps matching TRBD2 (6 bases). The CDR3 has 15 residues. Per the germline V gene, CDR1 is SGHVS and CDR2 is FNYEAQ. V shed 5 bases and J shed 2 bases, with 16 bases lying between them. The CDR3 here is CASSPSAGLTYEQYF. The CDR3 DNA reads TGTGCCAGCAGCCCATCCGCAGGACTAACCTACGAGCAGTACTTC.

Many counts were recorded for this clonotype. The V call is TRBV15, the J call TRBJ1-4, with D unresolved. This CDR3 contains 15 residues. From germline, CDR1 is LNHNV and CDR2 YYDKDF (reference sequence). V was trimmed by 1 base and J by 5 bases, leaving 11 bases between them. The CDR3 DNA reads as TGTGCCACCAGCAGAGTCCCAAGCCTCAATGAAAAACTGTTTTTT. Its translation: CATSRVPSLNEKLFF.

This chain uses TRBV15 with TRBJ2-1; D remains unclear. CDR3 length: 15 residues. Looked up from germline, CDR1 is LNHNV and CDR2 is YYDKDF (reference sequence). Trimming took off 5 bases at V and 0 bases at J, with 11 bases between the two ends. The CDR3 nucleotides read TGTGCCACCAGCCCCCTCCCTAGCTCCTACAATGAGCAGTTCTTC. Translation: CATSPLPSSYNEQFF.

The chain combines TRBV5-4 with TRBJ1-2; D is perhaps TRBD1 (5 bases). Trimming cost V 2 bases and J 11 bases, with 16 bases left between them. The CDR3 contains 13 residues. Germline assignment: CDR1 SGHNT and CDR2 YYREEE (reference sequence). DNA of the CDR3: TGTGCCAGCAGCTTAGTGCAGGGTGCATCTTACACCTTC. Its protein is CASSLVQGASYTF.

CDR3: CASSLGTGSEQFF. The CDR3, as DNA: TGTGCCAGCAGCCTGGGGACAGGGAGTGAGCAGTTCTTC. The V gene is TRBV5-6, the J gene TRBJ2-1; 9 bases match TRBD1. The V segment lost 4 bases and the J segment 9 bases; nucleotides outside the gene matches: 5. Germline V lookup: CDR1 SGHDT, CDR2 YYEEEE. This CDR3 comprises 13 residues. The full variable domain, with the rest looked up from reference TRBV5-6 and TRBJ2-1, is DAGVTQSPTHLIKTRGQQVTLRCSPKSGHDTVSWYQQALGQGPQFIFQYYEEEERQRGNFPDRFSGHQFPNYSSELNVNALLLGDSALYLCASSLGTGSEQFFGPGTRLTVL.

This clonotype was seen many times. V and J are TRBV6-2 or TRBV6-3 and TRBJ1-2; possibly TRBD1 for D (6 bases). This CDR3 region has 17 residues. Trimming pared 5 bases from V and 7 bases from J, leaving 26 bases between. Germline CDR1 MNHEY, CDR2 SVGEGT. This CDR3 is CASSHNWKAGTRTGYTF. CDR3 coding DNA: TGTGCCAGCAGTCACAACTGGAAGGCCGGGACACGGACTGGCTACACCTTC.

The chain is built from TRBV20-1 and TRBJ2-1; D is perhaps TRBD1 (6 bases). The V and J ends lost 2 bases and 7 bases respectively, with 12 bases between them. The CDR3 is made up of 13 amino acids. Germline V gene sequence: CDR1 DFQATT, CDR2 SNEGSKA (reference sequence). CDR3 coding DNA: TGCAGTGCTAGAAACAGGGTTTTGAATGAGCAGTTCTTC. This encodes CSARNRVLNEQFF.

As for this clonotype: No conserved phenylalanine or tryptophan is present at the end of the CDR3, so a read error is the likely explanation. The DNA is left out, because the CDR3 cannot be placed on it with certainty; the CDR3 is given as TCRdb lists it. This chain joins TRBV10-3 and TRBJ1-4. Germline-derived CDR1 and CDR2 are ENHRY and SYGVKD. The CDR3 has 9 amino acids, counting both end residues. The CDR3 spells CAISAGLPS.

The J gene is TRBJ2-3, the V gene TRBV20-1; unclear D gene. Germline V CDR1 and CDR2: DFQATT, SNEGSKA (reference sequence). CDR3 length: 12 residues. The CDR3 DNA reads as TGCGGTGTGGAACCGGGCACAGATACGCAGTATTTT. Translated: CGVEPGTDTQYF.

The sample holds many counts of this clonotype. The chain carries TRBV4-2 and TRBJ1-2, with 8 bases fitting TRBD1. The CDR3 length is 15 residues. From germline, CDR1 is LGHNA and CDR2 YNFKEQ. V shed 0 bases and J 5 bases; nucleotides not matched to a gene: 5. The chain's CDR3 is CASSQDSQGAYGYTF. The DNA for the CDR3 is TGTGCCAGCAGCCAAGACTCGCAGGGGGCATATGGCTACACCTTC.

This clonotype was recorded many times. CDR3 DNA sequence: TGTGCCAGTAGCTTCATAGCGGGGCAAGAGACCCAGTACTTC. It yields the protein CASSFIAGQETQYF. The V gene is TRBV19, the J gene TRBJ2-5; 8 bases fit TRBD2. Per germline, CDR1 LNHDA and CDR2 SQIVND (reference sequence). This CDR3 comprises 14 residues. V lost 6 bases and J lost 2; bases outside the gene matches: 5.

This clonotype was recorded at least ten times. In DNA, the CDR3 is TGTGCCAGCAGCGTAGGTGGGACAGCTAATTCACCCCTCCACTTT. Translated: CASSVGGTANSPLHF. This chain connects TRBV9 to TRBJ1-6, with 7 bases identical to TRBD1. Germline V gene sequence: CDR1 SGDLS, CDR2 YYNGEE. The CDR3 totals 15 residues. V trimming: 0 bases; J trimming: 6 bases; junction bases outside the gene matches: 3.

This clonotype has ten or more counts. This sequence joins TRBV7-2 and TRBJ2-3; the D call may be TRBD1 or TRBD2 (5 bases each). Trimming removed 1 base from V and 6 bases from J, with 8 bases in between. Germline-derived CDR1 and CDR2 are SGHTA and FQGNSA. This CDR3 is 13 amino acids long. DNA of the CDR3: TGTGCCAGCAGCTTAGTCAGGGAGGATACGCAGTATTTT. Encoded protein: CASSLVREDTQYF.

This clonotype was detected ten times or more. The chain combines TRBV3-1 with TRBJ2-7; D ambiguous. Germline CDR1 reads LGHDT; CDR2 reads YNNKEL (reference sequence). CDR3 length: 12 amino acids. Trimming removed 4 bases from V and 2 bases from J, with 6 bases in between. This CDR3 is CASSLRTYEQYF. The CDR3 DNA sequence: TGTGCCAGCAGCCTGAGGACCTACGAGCAGTACTTC.

V is TRBV6-5 and J is TRBJ2-5, with TRBD2 matching 14 bases. J gave up 2 bases and V 6 bases, and 5 bases lay outside the gene matches. The length of the CDR3 is 16 residues. Germline CDR1 MNHEY, CDR2 SVGAGI. The CDR3 loop is CASSRGLAGVQETQYF. DNA of the CDR3: TGTGCCAGCAGCCGGGGACTAGCGGGAGTTCAAGAGACCCAGTACTTC.